This entry concerns a single TCR beta chain. CDR1 and CDR2 from the germline V gene are SGHDN and FVKESK. The length of the CDR3 is 15 residues. With 0 bases removed from V and 4 bases from J, the gap between germline ends came to 13 bases. The sample belongs to a study of OX40 agonist ivuxolimab in advanced cancers. About the research overall: One hepatocellular carcinoma and a couple of cutaneous melanoma patients partially responded.

A history of autoimmune disease or systemic immunosuppression excluded patients. Using immunoSEQ multiplex PCR, the repertoire was profiled, and TCRdb retains in-frame clones only, with some absent. The table records about 46,000 clones, around 87% of them present only once. The gene calls are TRBV14 and TRBJ2-7, with D perhaps TRBD2 (5 bases). The source of this sequence is an adult with an advanced solid tumor such as melanoma, head and neck, liver or kidney cancer. The sequences come from CD4+ or CD8+ T cells sorted from blood, collected in a trial of the OX40 agonist ivuxolimab. Here the CDR3 DNA reads TGTGCCAGCAGCCAAGAAATCGGGATCTATTACGAGCAGTACTTC. It codes for CASSQEIGIYYEQYF.